The 14 T cell receptor beta chains in this list originate from one sample, sequenced in a study of T cell responses to AZD1222 COVID-19 vaccine (TCRdb year 2021). Receptor amplification or capture employed the immunoSEQ multiplex PCR assay. The immuneACCESS repertoire file appears here via TCRdb, limited to in-frame rearrangements. These files lack a portion of the clones; in checked studies, under half of the deficit traces to unresolved V genes, and the cause of the others is not known. The sample data list over 100,000 clones, and about 90% of these were observed just once. The top ten constitute around 4.5% of the sample. The meaning of the sample's time point label: about 28 days (+/-7) after the second vaccine dose. The input for sequencing was peripheral blood, taken 28 days after the second AZD1222 dose. The receptors here all came from an adult who received the AZD1222 COVID-19 vaccine.

The rearrangement links TRBV18 to TRBJ1-2, with a possible D match to TRBD1 (5 bases). Germline CDR1 reads KGHSH; CDR2 reads LQKENI. Trimming removed 3 bases at V and 3 bases at J, with 17 bases between. The CDR3 consists of 16 residues. CDR3 bases: TGTGCCAGCTCACCTGAGGATGGGGGAGTGGACTATGGCTACACCTTC. It is translated as CASSPEDGGVDYGYTF.

This clone turned up a few times. The chain joins TRBV10-3 to TRBJ1-3, with D possibly matching TRBD1 (6 bases). Per germline, CDR1 ENHRY and CDR2 SYGVKD. CDR3 length: 18 amino acids. Trimming took 1 base from V and 4 from J, leaving 20 bases between them. Here the CDR3 DNA reads TGTGCCATCAGTGAGTTCGACCTTACAGGGAATCCCGGAAACACCATATATTTT. This translates into CAISEFDLTGNPGNTIYF.

This clone came up once. V gene TRBV12-3 or TRBV12-4 combines with J gene TRBJ1-5; D call uncertain. Trimming cost V 8 bases and J 1 base, with 6 bases left between them. The CDR3 has 12 amino acids. The CDR3 DNA reads TGTGCCAGCCAACAGAGCAATCAGCCCCAGCATTTT. Translating it yields CASQQSNQPQHF.

This chain links TRBV2 with TRBJ2-7; TRBD1 might be the D (6 bases). V dropped 7 bases and J dropped 2 bases, with 18 bases sitting between them. Germline lookup yields CDR1 SNHLY and CDR2 FYNNEI. The CDR3 is 15 amino acids. CDR3 DNA: TGTGCCAGCACCGACCCAGGGGAAGTCACCTACGAGCAGTACTTC. Protein: CASTDPGEVTYEQYF. Full variable domain (missing parts from reference TRBV2 and TRBJ2-7): EPEVTQTPSHQVTQMGQEVILRCVPISNHLYFYWYRQILGQKVEFLVSFYNNEISEKSEIFDDQFSVERPDGSNFTLKIRSTKLEDSAMYFCASTDPGEVTYEQYFGPGTRLTVT.

V usage is TRBV2 and J usage is TRBJ2-3; TRBD2 agrees at 8 bases. Germline trimming cut 5 bases from V and 2 bases from J; bases unmatched to any gene: 6. This CDR3 comprises 15 residues. In germline, CDR1 is SNHLY, CDR2 FYNNEI. This CDR3 is CASSTRGGITDTQYF. CDR3 sequence (DNA): TGTGCCAGCAGTACCCGCGGGGGGATCACAGATACGCAGTATTTT.

The V gene is TRBV4-1, the J gene TRBJ2-1; 9 bases line up with TRBD2. CDR3 length equals 17 residues. Unmatched junction bases numbered 12, after V lost 4 bases and J lost 5 bases. Germline CDR1 MGHRA, CDR2 YSYEKL. CDR3 loop: CASSPPKGTSRNNEQFF. The CDR3 region has the DNA TGCGCCAGCAGCCCCCCGAAGGGGACTAGCAGGAACAATGAGCAGTTCTTC.

The chain is built from TRBV7-8 and TRBJ2-2; 9 bases align to TRBD2. The CDR3 totals 17 residues. The V segment lost 5 bases and the J segment 0 bases; nucleotides outside the gene matches: 7. The germline CDR1 and CDR2 sequences are SGHVS and FQNEAQ. This chain's CDR3 is CASSNRLAAANTGELFF. The CDR3, as DNA: TGTGCCAGCAGCAACCGACTAGCGGCTGCGAACACCGGGGAGCTGTTTTTT.

This sequence joins TRBV9 and TRBJ2-5, with D perhaps matching TRBD1 (5 bases). V was cut by 2 bases and J by 3 bases, with 17 bases left in between. The V gene's germline CDR1 is SGDLS and CDR2 YYNGEE. This CDR3 has 16 amino acids. CDR3 sequence: CASSVGIRVEEETQYF. In DNA, the CDR3 is TGTGCCAGCAGCGTGGGGATCAGGGTAGAAGAAGAGACCCAGTACTTC. The whole variable domain, remainder taken from reference TRBV9 and TRBJ2-5, is DSGVTQTPKHLITATGQRVTLRCSPRSGDLSVYWYQQSLDQGLQFLIQYYNGEERAKGNILERFSAQQFPDLHSELNLSSLELGDSALYFCASSVGIRVEEETQYFGPGTRLLVL.

The gene calls are TRBV9 and TRBJ2-5, with 11 nucleotides matching TRBD2. The junction had 5 bases not matched to a gene; V was cut back by 2 bases and J by 5 bases. Per the germline V gene, CDR1 is SGDLS and CDR2 is YYNGEE. The CDR3 length is 15 residues. The CDR3 here is CASSVSGGAVETQYF. The CDR3 bases are TGTGCCAGCAGCGTTAGCGGGGGGGCTGTTGAGACCCAGTACTTC.

In nucleotides, the CDR3 is TGTGCCAGCAGTGAAGGATCGGCGGGGGGGACCCAGTACTTC. It encodes CASSEGSAGGTQYF. The gene calls are TRBV2 and TRBJ2-5; TRBD2 agrees at 8 bases. The trim removed 1 base at V and 7 bases at J, leaving 5 bases unmatched. The CDR3 is made up of 14 amino acids. From germline, CDR1 is SNHLY and CDR2 FYNNEI.

This clone was counted once. The chain recombines TRBV15 with TRBJ1-5; 8 bases line up with TRBD1. Germline values: CDR1 LNHNV, CDR2 YYDKDF (reference sequence). J gave up 4 bases and V 5 bases, and 7 bases lay outside the gene matches. This CDR3 spans 15 amino acids. CDR3 sequence (DNA): TGTGCCACCAGCGCAAACAGGGGGATGAATCAGCCCCAGCATTTT. Amino acid sequence: CATSANRGMNQPQHF.

V usage is TRBV24-1 and J usage is TRBJ2-3, with D perhaps assigned TRBD1 or TRBD2 (5 bases each). Trimming removed 0 bases from V and 0 bases from J, with 9 bases in between. Germline assignment: CDR1 KGHDR and CDR2 SFDVKD. This CDR3 region has 16 residues. In nucleotides, the CDR3 is TGTGCCACCAGTGATTTGCGGGGACCTAGCACAGATACGCAGTATTTT. Protein: CATSDLRGPSTDTQYF.

V is TRBV30 and J is TRBJ1-1; D gene ambiguous. V lost 7 bases and J lost 5, with 17 bases in between. Per the germline V gene, CDR1 is GTSNPN and CDR2 is SVGIG (reference sequence). The CDR3 is 13 residues long. This CDR3 is CAYMTGRVTEAFF. The CDR3 DNA follows: TGTGCCTATATGACCGGGCGGGTTACTGAAGCTTTCTTT.

This clone was seen a handful of times. The V call is TRBV14, the J call TRBJ2-2; D is possibly TRBD2 (6 bases). V was cut by 2 bases and J by 4 bases, with 14 bases left in between. The CDR3 consists of 16 residues. Germline V CDR1 and CDR2: SGHDN, FVKESK. In nucleotides, the CDR3 is TGTGCCAGCAGCCAACGCCCGGGACTCGTCACCGGGGAGCTGTTTTTT. The encoded protein is CASSQRPGLVTGELFF. Variable domain in full (rest from reference TRBV14 and TRBJ2-2): EAGVTQFPSHSVIEKGQTVTLRCDPISGHDNLYWYRRVMGKEIKFLLHFVKESKQDESGMPNNRFLAERTGGTYSTLKVQPAELEDSGVYFCASSQRPGLVTGELFFGEGSRLTVL.